This is a list of T cell receptor beta chains from one sample in a study of cytomegalovirus exposure and HLA in healthy donors. Here immunoSEQ multiplex PCR was the method, and the copy in TCRdb shows in-frame clones only, minus some. Found here are roughly 180,000 clones, more than 75% of them singletons; the top ten hold around 2.3%. Sample: PBMCs. The receptors stem from a woman aged 25 to 39 in good health and CMV-seropositive. CDR3s include the opening cysteine and the closing phenylalanine or tryptophan. Fields, in order: J gene, D gene, V gene, clone size, CDR3 DNA, CDR3 protein. The D gene is left open where the match is weak. Only part of the rows carry a size: once, few, many, or a class if the clone is expanded.

>TRBJ2-1|TRBD1|TRBV6-6|once
TGTGCCAGTCACTATCGGGGACAGGGCAATGAGCAGTTCTTC
CASHYRGQGNEQFF
>TRBJ2-2|TRBD2|TRBV7-9|NA
TGTGCCAGCAGCTCGACAGCACTAGCGGGGTTGCCCGGGGAGCTGTTTTTT
CASSSTALAGLPGELFF
>TRBJ2-5|TRBD1|TRBV28|NA
TGTGCCAGCAGCGGACCGACAGGGAGCCAAGAGACCCAGTACTTC
CASSGPTGSQETQYF
>TRBJ1-4|TRBD1|TRBV5-4|once
TGTGCCAGCAGACGAACAGGGGGAGAAAAACTGTTTTTT
CASRRTGGEKLFF
>TRBJ1-2|NA|TRBV7-9|NA
TGTGCCAGCAGCTTCGTCTCTATCTGGGGGGGAGATGGCTACACCTTC
CASSFVSIWGGDGYTF
>TRBJ2-1|TRBD2|TRBV10-2|NA
TGCGCCAGCAGTCGGAATCGCGGGGGGGCTTACAATGAGCAGTTCTTC
CASSRNRGGAYNEQFF
>TRBJ1-6|TRBD1|TRBV4-2|few
TGTGCCACTCAGGGGGTTGGGCATTCACCCCTCCACTTT
CATQGVGHSPLHF
>TRBJ2-1|NA|TRBV9|NA
TGTGCCAGCGGGGCGAATAGCGGTAACAATGAGCAGTTCTTC
CASGANSGNNEQFF
>TRBJ1-2|NA|TRBV4-3|NA
TGCGCCAGCAGCCAAGAACCAGGGAAAGCCTATGGCTACACCTTC
CASSQEPGKAYGYTF
>TRBJ2-7|TRBD2|TRBV19|NA
TGTGCCAGCATGGGACTAGCGATGGGCGAGCAGTACTTC
CASMGLAMGEQYF
>TRBJ1-5|TRBD1|TRBV10-3|NA
TGTGCCATCAGTGAGTACGGACAGGGTAATCCCAATCAGCCCCAGCATTTT
CAISEYGQGNPNQPQHF
>TRBJ2-1|TRBD1|TRBV27|NA
TGTGCCAGCAGCCGGGGACAGAACAATGAGCAGTTCTTC
CASSRGQNNEQFF
>TRBJ2-3|TRBD2|TRBV18|few
TGTGCCAGCTCACCGACTAGCAGGGAGACAGATACGCAGTATTTT
CASSPTSRETDTQYF
>TRBJ2-3|NA|TRBV2|few
TGTGCCAGCAGTGAAGCGCGAAGGGGGGGGAGCACAGATACGCAGTATTTT
CASSEARRGGSTDTQYF
>TRBJ1-5|TRBD1|TRBV27|NA
TGTGCCAGCAGTACGACCAGGGACAGGATCACGAATCAGCCCCAGCATTTT
CASSTTRDRITNQPQHF
>TRBJ2-1|TRBD2|TRBV27|NA
TGTGCCAGCAATGGCGGGACTAGCTTGGCTGAGCAGTTCTTC
CASNGGTSLAEQFF
>TRBJ1-3|NA|TRBV2|once
TGTGCCAGACACAGGGCTAACTCTGGAAACACCATATATTTT
CARHRANSGNTIYF
>TRBJ1-2|NA|TRBV18|NA
TGTGCCAGCTCACAACAGACTAACTATGGCTACACCTTC
CASSQQTNYGYTF
>TRBJ1-6|TRBD1|TRBV9|NA
TGTGCCAGCAGCGTCAGCCCTGGGGGACAGGGATCACCCCTCCACTTT
CASSVSPGGQGSPLHF
>TRBJ1-4|NA|TRBV5-5|NA
TGTGCCAGCAGCAGCTTCCCCCGAGAAAAACTGTTTTTT
CASSSFPREKLFF
>TRBJ2-7|TRBD1|TRBV19|NA
TGTGCCAGTAGCCGGACAGGGGAGCTCTACGAGCAGTACTTC
CASSRTGELYEQYF
>TRBJ1-1|TRBD1|TRBV5-6|few
TGTGCCAGCAGCTTGGATACAGGGGGCTTGGACACTGAAGCTTTCTTT
CASSLDTGGLDTEAFF
>TRBJ2-1|TRBD1|TRBV11-1|NA
TGTGCCAGCAGCTCCCGGGACAGGGGTGACAATGAGCAGTTCTTC
CASSSRDRGDNEQFF
>TRBJ2-2|TRBD1|TRBV29-1|NA
TGCAGCGCCCTAGGGACAGGGGGCACCGGGGAGCTGTTTTTT
CSALGTGGTGELFF
>TRBJ2-7|TRBD2|TRBV7-2|few
TGTGCCAGCAGCTTTCAAGCGGGGGGCTACGAGCAGTACTTC
CASSFQAGGYEQYF
>TRBJ2-1|TRBD1|TRBV15|NA
TGTGCCACCAGCAGAGCTGGGACAGGGGGCCTCTACAATGAGCAGTTCTTC
CATSRAGTGGLYNEQFF
>TRBJ1-1|NA|TRBV7-9|NA
TGTGCCAGCAGCTTAGATTACCCCAACGAGGCCACTGAAGCTTTCTTT
CASSLDYPNEATEAFF
>TRBJ2-5|TRBD2|TRBV4-1|few
TGCGCCAGCAGCCAGGGATGGGGGGGAGGTTTGATAGAGACCCAGTACTTC
CASSQGWGGGLIETQYF
>TRBJ1-5|NA|TRBV4-3|NA
TGCGCCAGCAGCCAAAGACAGAATCAGCCCCAGCATTTT
CASSQRQNQPQHF
>TRBJ2-1|TRBD1|TRBV5-1|once
TGCGCCAGCCGACAGGGTATTGGCAATGAGCAGTTCTTC
CASRQGIGNEQFF
>TRBJ2-1|TRBD1|TRBV4-3|NA
TGCGCCAGCAGCCAAGATCTCGACAGGGAAGTTTTAAATGAGCAGTTCTTC
CASSQDLDREVLNEQFF
>TRBJ2-7|TRBD1|TRBV7-6|NA
TGTGCCAGCAGCAGACGACAGGGTGCTTACGAGCAGTACTTC
CASSRRQGAYEQYF
>TRBJ2-7|TRBD1|TRBV14|NA
TGTGCCAGCAGCCAAGTTAGGACAGGGGCCTACGAGCAGTACTTC
CASSQVRTGAYEQYF
>TRBJ2-7|TRBD2|TRBV28|NA
TGTGCCAGCAGTTTGCGGTGGGTGGCAGGGAGGGTCCCCTACGAGCAGTACTTC
CASSLRWVAGRVPYEQYF
>TRBJ2-1|NA|TRBV28|NA
TGTGCCAGCAGTTTCCCTGACAGGCCGAGCTCCTACAATGAGCAGTTCTTC
CASSFPDRPSSYNEQFF
>TRBJ2-3|TRBD2|TRBV28|NA
TGTGCCAGCAGTCCTCCGACTAGCGGGGCCGACACGCAGTATTTT
CASSPPTSGADTQYF
>TRBJ1-1|TRBD1|TRBV7-3|NA
TGTGCCAGCAGCCTGACAGGGGGCGCAGGGACTGAAGCTTTCTTT
CASSLTGGAGTEAFF
>TRBJ1-1|NA|TRBV9|few
TGTGCCAGCGCCGGAGGGTACACTGAAGCTTTCTTT
CASAGGYTEAFF
>TRBJ2-5|TRBD1|TRBV18|NA
TGTGCCAGCTCACCAGTGGACAGGGCCGGGACCCAGTACTTC
CASSPVDRAGTQYF
>TRBJ1-2|NA|TRBV28|NA
TGTGCCAGCACCCCACACAGGGCCGGTGTGGGCTACACCTTC
CASTPHRAGVGYTF
>TRBJ1-4|TRBD1|TRBV28|few
TGTGCCAGTATCGACAGGGGAGCAAAATCTGAAAAACTGTTTTTT
CASIDRGAKSEKLFF
>TRBJ1-6|TRBD1|TRBV5-1|NA
TGCGCCAGCAGCTTGTTAGACAGGGGGGATTCACCCCTCCACTTT
CASSLLDRGDSPLHF
>TRBJ1-4|NA|TRBV4-3|NA
TGCGCCAGCAGCCAAGACACCGGGATTTCTAATGAAAAACTGTTTTTT
CASSQDTGISNEKLFF
>TRBJ2-3|TRBD2|TRBV18|few
TGTGCCAGCTCACCACCGGCTAGCGGGGGGGATACGCAGTATTTT
CASSPPASGGDTQYF
>TRBJ2-2|NA|TRBV4-1|NA
TGCGCCAGCAGCCGGTTTTTCGGGGACACCGGGGAGCTGTTTTTT
CASSRFFGDTGELFF
>TRBJ2-3|TRBD2|TRBV9|once
TGTGCCAGCAGCGTTACTAGCGGGGGGGCGGCAGATACGCAGTATTTT
CASSVTSGGAADTQYF
>TRBJ2-7|NA|TRBV5-1|few
TGCGCCAGCAGCTTGGAGGGACTCCCAGCCTACGAGCAGTACTTC
CASSLEGLPAYEQYF
>TRBJ2-7|TRBD1|TRBV27|NA
TGTGCCAGCAGTTTCCTACGTCCCCAGGGGGTCTCCTACGAGCAGTACTTC
CASSFLRPQGVSYEQYF
>TRBJ2-2|TRBD1|TRBV7-8|NA
TGTGCCAGCAGCCGCGAGACAGGGGACACCGGGGAGCTGTTTTTT
CASSRETGDTGELFF
>TRBJ2-5|NA|TRBV10-3|NA
TGTGCCATCAGTGGTATTGCAGGTCGGCAAGAGACCCAGTACTTC
CAISGIAGRQETQYF
>TRBJ2-6|NA|TRBV30|NA
TGTGCGAACGGGTGGCCTGGGGCCAACGGCCTGACTTTC
CANGWPGANGLTF
>TRBJ1-1|NA|TRBV7-9|few
TGTTCCAGCAGCTTAGCGGGGGGAGGGGGGGGCACTGAAGCTTTCTTT
CSSSLAGGGGGTEAFF
>TRBJ2-4|TRBD2|TRBV7-2|NA
TGTGCCAGCAGCTTTGCTGGACTAGCGGGGCCAGTCGCCAAAAACATTCAGTACTTC
CASSFAGLAGPVAKNIQYF